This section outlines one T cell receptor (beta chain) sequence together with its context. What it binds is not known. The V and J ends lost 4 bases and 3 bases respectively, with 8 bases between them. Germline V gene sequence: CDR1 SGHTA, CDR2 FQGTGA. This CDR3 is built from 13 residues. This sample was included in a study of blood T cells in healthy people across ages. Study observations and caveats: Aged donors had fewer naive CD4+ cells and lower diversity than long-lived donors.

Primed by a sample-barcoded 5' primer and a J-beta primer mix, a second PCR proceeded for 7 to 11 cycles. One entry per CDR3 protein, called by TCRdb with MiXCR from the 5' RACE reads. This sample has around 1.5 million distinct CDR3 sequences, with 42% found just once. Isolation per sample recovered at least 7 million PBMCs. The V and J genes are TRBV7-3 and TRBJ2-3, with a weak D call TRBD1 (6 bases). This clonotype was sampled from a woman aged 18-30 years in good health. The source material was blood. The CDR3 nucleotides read TGTGCCAGCAGCTCAGGACAGACAGATACGCAGTATTTT. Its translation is CASSSGQTDTQYF.